Below, one T cell receptor (beta chain) is given with its context. This entry is derived from a study of control samples from healthy donors and cancer patients. Repertoires were generated with immunoSEQ multiplex PCR, while TCRdb's copy carries only in-frame clones and drops some. Among tens of thousands of clones listed, around four fifths were seen once. This clonotype was sampled from a man in his fifties in good health. Sequenced: blood.

CDR3 nucleotide sequence: TGTGCCAGTAGTCTTGGACAGGGGTCACCCCTCCACTTT. This encodes CASSLGQGSPLHF. The chain couples TRBV19 to TRBJ1-6; 9 positions match TRBD1. The germline V gene encodes CDR1 LNHDA and CDR2 SQIVND (reference sequence). The CDR3 runs 13 residues. J was trimmed by 10 bases and V by 5 bases; bases with no gene match: 3. Filled out from reference TRBV19 and TRBJ1-6, the complete variable domain reads DGGITQSPKYLFRKEGQNVTLSCEQNLNHDAMYWYRQDPGQGLRLIYYSQIVNDFQKGDIAEGYSVSREKKESFPLTVTSAQKNPTAFYLCASSLGQGSPLHFGNGTRLTVT.